This is a list of T cell receptor beta chains from one sample in a study of blood T cell repertoires in COVID-19. Repertoires were generated with immunoSEQ multiplex PCR, while TCRdb's copy carries only in-frame clones and drops some. The sample lists hundreds of thousands of clones; around 90% were seen once. Sequenced: peripheral blood. Receptors originate from a man in his 60s who had recovered from COVID-19. Each CDR3 is given with its conserved first and last residue. Each record gives: clone size, V gene, J gene, CDR3 protein. The size field is filled for only some rows; it gives once, few, many or a size class.

clone size: .; V gene: TRBV3-1/TRBV3-2; J gene: TRBJ2-5; CDR3 protein: CASSYGLQGSIGETQYF
clone size: .; V gene: TRBV6-5; J gene: TRBJ1-1; CDR3 protein: CASSSRGRNTEAFF
clone size: once; V gene: TRBV2; J gene: TRBJ1-3; CDR3 protein: CASSGQVSGNTIYF
clone size: .; V gene: TRBV6-5; J gene: TRBJ1-2; CDR3 protein: CASFGDRDYGYTF
clone size: .; V gene: TRBV11-2; J gene: TRBJ2-7; CDR3 protein: CASSLRQNPNYEQYF
clone size: few; V gene: TRBV4-1; J gene: TRBJ1-2; CDR3 protein: CASSQEPGRGGYTF
clone size: .; V gene: TRBV6-2/TRBV6-3; J gene: TRBJ2-4; CDR3 protein: CASSSGGSLSKNIQYF
clone size: .; V gene: TRBV19; J gene: TRBJ1-2; CDR3 protein: CASTLGRGYGYTF
clone size: .; V gene: TRBV28; J gene: TRBJ1-1; CDR3 protein: CASNWSGANTEAFF
clone size: .; V gene: TRBV19; J gene: TRBJ2-2; CDR3 protein: CASSSTGTGVRNTGELFF
clone size: .; V gene: TRBV19; J gene: TRBJ1-2; CDR3 protein: CASSYRQGTYGYTF
clone size: .; V gene: TRBV27; J gene: TRBJ2-1; CDR3 protein: CASSLTPQWASGSRGDQFF
clone size: .; V gene: TRBV3-1/TRBV3-2; J gene: TRBJ2-7; CDR3 protein: CASSLRSSYEQYF
clone size: once; V gene: TRBV19; J gene: TRBJ1-2; CDR3 protein: CASRDRGRGYTF
clone size: .; V gene: TRBV18; J gene: TRBJ1-6; CDR3 protein: CASSLGVRGLSPLHF
clone size: once; V gene: TRBV7-2; J gene: TRBJ1-1; CDR3 protein: CASSPETPEAFF
clone size: .; V gene: TRBV3-1/TRBV3-2; J gene: TRBJ2-7; CDR3 protein: CASSPRQDSYEQYF
clone size: .; V gene: TRBV7-8; J gene: TRBJ1-4; CDR3 protein: CASSFPGLGTNEKLFF
clone size: .; V gene: TRBV7-8; J gene: TRBJ2-5; CDR3 protein: CASREAGGETQYF
clone size: .; V gene: TRBV15; J gene: TRBJ2-2; CDR3 protein: CATSRGQGTTGELFF
clone size: .; V gene: TRBV12-3/TRBV12-4; J gene: TRBJ1-6; CDR3 protein: CASTSTGSPLHF
clone size: .; V gene: TRBV11-2; J gene: TRBJ2-7; CDR3 protein: CASSLDRDEQYF
clone size: .; V gene: TRBV11-2; J gene: TRBJ1-5; CDR3 protein: CASSLDGSNQPQHF
clone size: .; V gene: TRBV11-3; J gene: TRBJ2-3; CDR3 protein: CASSLGQGKDTQYF
clone size: .; V gene: TRBV27; J gene: TRBJ2-7; CDR3 protein: CARAKGDYEQYF
clone size: .; V gene: TRBV19; J gene: TRBJ1-5; CDR3 protein: CASSPGSNQPQHF
clone size: .; V gene: TRBV6-4; J gene: TRBJ2-7; CDR3 protein: CASSEGSGSYEQYF
clone size: .; V gene: TRBV10-3; J gene: TRBJ2-5; CDR3 protein: CAISGSSPETQYF
clone size: .; V gene: TRBV19; J gene: TRBJ1-1; CDR3 protein: CASTLRGTNTEAFF
clone size: .; V gene: TRBV6-2/TRBV6-3; J gene: TRBJ2-7; CDR3 protein: CASSPQGSTYEQYF
clone size: .; V gene: TRBV5-8; J gene: TRBJ2-1; CDR3 protein: CASSGSSGRAFNEQFF
clone size: .; V gene: TRBV28; J gene: TRBJ2-2; CDR3 protein: CASSLRTTSGAGELFF
clone size: .; V gene: TRBV19; J gene: TRBJ1-5; CDR3 protein: CASSASGTGGNQPQHF
clone size: .; V gene: TRBV4-3; J gene: TRBJ1-2; CDR3 protein: CASTPGQGVYGYTF
clone size: .; V gene: TRBV6-2/TRBV6-3; J gene: TRBJ1-5; CDR3 protein: CASSYSAGSNQPQHF
clone size: .; V gene: TRBV4-3; J gene: TRBJ2-3; CDR3 protein: CASSQVSNIAGSTDTQYF
clone size: once; V gene: TRBV12-3/TRBV12-4; J gene: TRBJ2-7; CDR3 protein: CASRRTGIHEQYF
clone size: .; V gene: TRBV19; J gene: TRBJ2-3; CDR3 protein: CASSNRLYDFTDTQYF
clone size: .; V gene: TRBV11-3; J gene: TRBJ2-2; CDR3 protein: CASSSGLATGELFF
clone size: .; V gene: TRBV7-2; J gene: TRBJ2-5; CDR3 protein: CASSLGRGGLETQYF
clone size: once; V gene: TRBV7-9; J gene: TRBJ1-1; CDR3 protein: CASSLGQVNTEAFF
clone size: .; V gene: TRBV11-3; J gene: TRBJ2-2; CDR3 protein: CASSLGGRDTGELFF
clone size: .; V gene: TRBV21-1; J gene: TRBJ2-6; CDR3 protein: CASNLYGVGANVLTF
clone size: .; V gene: TRBV30; J gene: TRBJ1-6; CDR3 protein: CAWSDSKDYPRHF
clone size: .; V gene: TRBV3-1/TRBV3-2; J gene: TRBJ1-5; CDR3 protein: CASSQGDRAQHF
clone size: .; V gene: TRBV5-1; J gene: TRBJ1-1; CDR3 protein: CASSWGTGGNTEAFF
clone size: few; V gene: TRBV15; J gene: TRBJ1-4; CDR3 protein: CATNTPGTDREKLFF
clone size: .; V gene: TRBV18; J gene: TRBJ2-2; CDR3 protein: CASSPPGLAIGELFF
clone size: .; V gene: TRBV18; J gene: TRBJ1-2; CDR3 protein: CASSPAGSYGYTF
clone size: .; V gene: TRBV30; J gene: TRBJ2-7; CDR3 protein: CAWKPDRVSYEQYF
clone size: .; V gene: TRBV2; J gene: TRBJ1-3; CDR3 protein: CASSEALSGNTIYF
clone size: .; V gene: TRBV5-5; J gene: TRBJ1-3; CDR3 protein: CASSTGQGGNTIYF
clone size: .; V gene: TRBV7-8; J gene: TRBJ1-3; CDR3 protein: CASSSTGTSGNTIYF